This TCR beta chain was sequenced during a study of cytomegalovirus exposure and HLA in healthy donors. Study-wide findings and caveats: There were reportedly fewer N-insertions in an Asian-associated ancestry cluster than the roughly 670-donor mean, in a later analysis.

A multiplex PCR was run with 60 Vbeta primers and 13 Jbeta primers. The protocol was immunoSEQ multiplex PCR, while the TCRdb copy is restricted to in-frame clones and leaves out a portion. The profile shows over 110,000 clones, roughly 77% of them singletons. As concerns this clone: As yet, its antigen is unknown.

CDR3 length: 14 residues. With 6 bases removed from V and 9 bases from J, the gap between germline ends came to 21 bases. Germline-derived CDR1 and CDR2 are PRHDT and FYEKMQ (reference sequence). The source material was PBMCs. The source of this sequence is a female donor in good health and CMV-seronegative. The V gene is TRBV13, the J gene TRBJ2-7, with a tentative D call TRBD2 (5 bases). CDR3 in DNA: TGTGCCAGCAGAGCGCTGAGACTGAACCGGGGGCAGTACTTC. Its protein product is CASRALRLNRGQYF.